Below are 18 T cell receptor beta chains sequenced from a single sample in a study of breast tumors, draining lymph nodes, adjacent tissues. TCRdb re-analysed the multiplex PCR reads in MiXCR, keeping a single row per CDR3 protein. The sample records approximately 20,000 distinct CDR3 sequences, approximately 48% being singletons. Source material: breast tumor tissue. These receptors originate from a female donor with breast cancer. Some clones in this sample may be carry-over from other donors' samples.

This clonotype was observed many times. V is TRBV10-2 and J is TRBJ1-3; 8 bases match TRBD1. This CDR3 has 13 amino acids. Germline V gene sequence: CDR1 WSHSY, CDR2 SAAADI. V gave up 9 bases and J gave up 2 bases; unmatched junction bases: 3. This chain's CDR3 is CASQGAPGNTIYF. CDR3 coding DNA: TGCGCCAGTCAGGGGGCCCCTGGAAACACCATATATTTT.

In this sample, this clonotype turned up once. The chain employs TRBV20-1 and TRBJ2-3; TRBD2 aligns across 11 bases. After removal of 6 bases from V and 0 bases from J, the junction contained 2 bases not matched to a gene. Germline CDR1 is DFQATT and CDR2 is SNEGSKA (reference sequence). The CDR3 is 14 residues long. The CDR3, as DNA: TGCAGTGCACTAGCGGGAGTTAGCACAGATACGCAGTATTTT. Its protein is CSALAGVSTDTQYF.

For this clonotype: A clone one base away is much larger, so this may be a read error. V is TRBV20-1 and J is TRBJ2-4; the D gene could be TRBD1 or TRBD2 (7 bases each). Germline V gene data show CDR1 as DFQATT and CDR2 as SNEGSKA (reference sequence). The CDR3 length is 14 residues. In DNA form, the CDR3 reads TGCAGTCCCCAGGGGGGGGCGGGGAAAATCATTCAGTACTTC. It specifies CSPQGGAGKIIQYF.

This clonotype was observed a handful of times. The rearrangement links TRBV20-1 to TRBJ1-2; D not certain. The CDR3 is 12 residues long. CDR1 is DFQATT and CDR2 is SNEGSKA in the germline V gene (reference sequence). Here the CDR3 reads CSRLSSNYGYTF. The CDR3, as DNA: TGCAGCAGACTGTCGTCTAACTATGGCTACACCTTC.

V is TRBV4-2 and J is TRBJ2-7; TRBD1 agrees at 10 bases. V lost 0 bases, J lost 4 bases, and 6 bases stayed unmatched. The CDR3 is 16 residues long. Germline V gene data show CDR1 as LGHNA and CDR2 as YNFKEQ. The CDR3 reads CASSQEGTGDRYEQYF. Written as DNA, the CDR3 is TGTGCCAGCAGCCAAGAAGGGACAGGGGACAGGTACGAGCAGTACTTC.

DNA for the CDR3: TGTGCCAGCAGCTTACTAGCGGGAGTGGTATATGAGCAGTTCTTC. Translation gives CASSLLAGVVYEQFF. This chain links TRBV7-2 with TRBJ2-1; 10 bases map to TRBD2. Germline loops: CDR1 SGHTA, CDR2 FQGNSA. This CDR3 has 15 amino acids. After removal of 2 bases from V and 8 bases from J, the junction contained 6 bases not matched to a gene.

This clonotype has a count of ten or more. The CDR3 DNA is TGTGCCATCAGTGAGTCACGGGAAGTCCCAACTAATGAAAAACTGTTTTTT. Residues: CAISESREVPTNEKLFF. The rearrangement joins TRBV10-3 to TRBJ1-4; D unclear. With 0 bases removed from V and 0 bases from J, the gap between germline ends came to 11 bases. Germline V CDR1 and CDR2: ENHRY, SYGVKD. There are 17 residues in the CDR3.

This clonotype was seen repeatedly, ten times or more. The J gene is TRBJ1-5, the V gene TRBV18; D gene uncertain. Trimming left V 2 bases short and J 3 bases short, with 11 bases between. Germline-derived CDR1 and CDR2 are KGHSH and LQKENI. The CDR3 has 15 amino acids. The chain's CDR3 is CASSPGQENNQPQHF. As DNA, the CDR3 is TGTGCCAGCTCACCAGGGCAGGAGAACAATCAGCCCCAGCATTTT.

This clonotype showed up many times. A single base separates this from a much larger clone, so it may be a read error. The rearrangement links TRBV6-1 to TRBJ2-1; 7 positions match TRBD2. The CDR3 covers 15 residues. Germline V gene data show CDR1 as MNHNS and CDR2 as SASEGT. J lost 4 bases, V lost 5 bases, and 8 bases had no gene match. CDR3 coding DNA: TGTGCCAGCAGTCTTCTGGGACTACCATACAATGAGCAGTTCTTC. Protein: CASSLLGLPYNEQFF.

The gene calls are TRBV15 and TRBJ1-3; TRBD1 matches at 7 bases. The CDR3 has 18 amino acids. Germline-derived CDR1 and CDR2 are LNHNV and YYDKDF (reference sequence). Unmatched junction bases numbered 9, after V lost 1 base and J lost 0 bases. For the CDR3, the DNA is TGTGCCACCAGCAGAGGTTGGACAGGACAGAGCTCTGGAAACACCATATATTTT. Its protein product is CATSRGWTGQSSGNTIYF. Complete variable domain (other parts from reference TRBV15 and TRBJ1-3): DAMVIQNPRYQVTQFGKPVTLSCSQTLNHNVMYWYQQKSSQAPKLLFHYYDKDFNNEADTPDNFQSRRPNTSFCFLDIRSPGLGDTAMYLCATSRGWTGQSSGNTIYFGEGSWLTVV.

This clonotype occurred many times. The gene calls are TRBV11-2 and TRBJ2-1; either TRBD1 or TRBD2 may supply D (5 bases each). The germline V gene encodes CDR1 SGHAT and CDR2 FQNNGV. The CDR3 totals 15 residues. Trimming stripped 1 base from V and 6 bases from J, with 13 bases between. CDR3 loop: CASSLVLARGNEQFF. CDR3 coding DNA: TGTGCCAGCAGCTTAGTATTAGCGAGGGGCAATGAGCAGTTCTTC.

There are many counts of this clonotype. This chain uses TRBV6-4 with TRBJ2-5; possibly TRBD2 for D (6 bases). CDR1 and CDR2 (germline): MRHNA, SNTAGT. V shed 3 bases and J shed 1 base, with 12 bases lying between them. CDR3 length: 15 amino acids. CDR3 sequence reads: CASSERTKPQETQYF. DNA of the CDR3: TGTGCCAGCAGTGAAAGGACTAAACCCCAAGAGACCCAGTACTTC.

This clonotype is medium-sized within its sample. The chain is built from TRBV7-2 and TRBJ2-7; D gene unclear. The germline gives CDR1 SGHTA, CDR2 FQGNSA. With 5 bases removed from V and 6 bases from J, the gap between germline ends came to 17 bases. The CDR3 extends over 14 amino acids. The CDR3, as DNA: TGTGCCAGCAGCACTGGTCTGAATATAGGCGAGCAGTACTTC. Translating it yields CASSTGLNIGEQYF. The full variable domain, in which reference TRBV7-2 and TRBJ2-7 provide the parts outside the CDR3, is GAGVSQSPSNKVTEKGKDVELRCDPISGHTALYWYRQSLGQGLEFLIYFQGNSAPDKSGLPSDRFSAERTGGSVSTLTIQRTQQEDSAVYLCASSTGLNIGEQYFGPGTRLTVT.

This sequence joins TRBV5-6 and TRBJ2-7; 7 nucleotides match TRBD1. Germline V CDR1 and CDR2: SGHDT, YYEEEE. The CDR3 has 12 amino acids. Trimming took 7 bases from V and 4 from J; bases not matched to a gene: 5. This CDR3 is CASEGGGYEQYF. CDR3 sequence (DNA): TGTGCCAGCGAAGGGGGCGGATACGAGCAGTACTTC.

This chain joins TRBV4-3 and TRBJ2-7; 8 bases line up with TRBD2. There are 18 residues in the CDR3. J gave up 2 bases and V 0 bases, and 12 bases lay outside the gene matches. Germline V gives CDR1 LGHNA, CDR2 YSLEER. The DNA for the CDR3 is TGCGCCAGCAGCCAAGACCTTCCCCAGGGTAGCGGGGCCTACGAGCAGTACTTC. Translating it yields CASSQDLPQGSGAYEQYF.

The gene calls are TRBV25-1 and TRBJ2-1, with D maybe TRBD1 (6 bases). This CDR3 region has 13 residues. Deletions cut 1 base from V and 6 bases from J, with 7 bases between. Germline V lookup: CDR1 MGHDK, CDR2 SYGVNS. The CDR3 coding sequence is TGTGCCAGCAGTGAATGGGGGCGCAATGAGCAGTTCTTC. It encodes CASSEWGRNEQFF.

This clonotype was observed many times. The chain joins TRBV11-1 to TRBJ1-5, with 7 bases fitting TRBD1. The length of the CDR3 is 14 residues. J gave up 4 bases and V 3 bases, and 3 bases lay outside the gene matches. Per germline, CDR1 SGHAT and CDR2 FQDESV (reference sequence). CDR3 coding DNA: TGTGCCAGCAGCTTGGGACAGCCTAATCAGCCCCAGCATTTT. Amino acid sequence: CASSLGQPNQPQHF.

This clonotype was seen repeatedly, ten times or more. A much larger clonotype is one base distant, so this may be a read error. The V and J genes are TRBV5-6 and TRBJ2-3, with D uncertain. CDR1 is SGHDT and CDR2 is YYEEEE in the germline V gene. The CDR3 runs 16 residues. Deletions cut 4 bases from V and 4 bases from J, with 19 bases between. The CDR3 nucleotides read TGTGCCAGCAGCCCTACGACGGCGCTGTGGGCAGATACGCAGTATTTT. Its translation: CASSPTTALWADTQYF.